This section outlines one T cell receptor beta chain sequence together with its context. The entry originates in a study of blood T cell repertoires in COVID-19. In the study overall: T cells, B-cell-depleted T cells, or PBMCs supplied cDNA or gDNA.

Some clones are missing from TCRdb's copy, which holds only in-frame ones; the method was immunoSEQ multiplex PCR. This sample has around 320,000 clones, with 85% to 95% found just once. Participants were aged about 18 to 100 years from about two dozen US areas. Up to 2 weeks before entering the study, exposed participants had met a COVID-19 case. The CDR3 totals 15 residues. Germline-derived CDR1 and CDR2 are SGHVS and FNYEAQ. V was shortened by 1 base and J by 0 bases, with 10 bases between the two germline ends. Sample: PBMCs or T cells enriched from blood (not recorded which). The source is a young woman who had been exposed to COVID-19. J is TRBJ2-7 and V is TRBV7-6; D is possibly TRBD2 (5 bases). CDR3 DNA sequence: TGTGCCAGCAGCTTAGGGACTGTCAGCTCCTACGAGCAGTACTTC. Its protein product is CASSLGTVSSYEQYF. Together with reference TRBV7-6 and TRBJ2-7, the CDR3 gives the full variable domain: GAGVSQSPRYKVTKRGQDVALRCDPISGHVSLYWYRQALGQGPEFLTYFNYEAQQDKSGLPNDRFSAERPEGSISTLTIQRTEQRDSAMYRCASSLGTVSSYEQYFGPGTRLTVT.